A selection of T cell receptor beta chains follows, all from one sample in a study of T cell repertoires in cytomegalovirus infection. Each CDR3 protein gets one entry after TCRdb re-called the reads with MiXCR. The table has about 230,000 distinct CDR3 sequences, around 6.2% seen once; the top ten hold 5.5% to 8%. Sequencing input: PBMCs. The source of these receptors is a human donor in good health (CMV status not recorded). Some clones in this sample may be carry-over from other donors' samples. Each CDR3 is given with its conserved first and last residue. The D gene is left open where the match is weak. Part of the rows lack a size; the others show once, few, many or a class for expanded clones.

CASSPGGGSSYEQYF	TGTGCCAGCAGTCCCGGGGGGGGATCCTCCTACGAGCAGTACTTC	TRBJ2-7	TRBD2	many	TRBV28
CASSQVASEAEAFF	TGCGCCAGCAGCCAAGTCGCTTCAGAGGCTGAAGCTTTCTTT	TRBJ1-1	-	few	TRBV4-3
CASSFQSYETQYF	TGCGCCAGCAGCTTCCAGTCCTACGAGACCCAGTACTTC	TRBJ2-5	-	many	TRBV5-1
CSARDPRGGQRRGSYNEQFF	TGCAGTGCTAGAGATCCGCGGGGGGGACAAAGACGGGGCTCCTACAATGAGCAGTTCTTC	TRBJ2-1	TRBD2	many	TRBV20-1
CASSLAAGNNSPLHF	TGTGCCAGCAGCTTAGCGGCAGGGAACAATTCACCCCTCCACTTT	TRBJ1-6	-	many	TRBV7-2
CASSELPRGGQYF	TGTGCCAGCAGTGAATTACCCAGGGGTGGGCAGTACTTC	TRBJ2-7	-	many	TRBV7-6
CATSRLGQGRVNQPQHF	TGTGCCACCAGCAGATTGGGACAGGGGAGGGTCAATCAGCCCCAGCATTTT	TRBJ1-5	TRBD1	many	TRBV15
CASSRSNEQFF	TGTGCCAGCAGCCGGAGCAATGAGCAGTTCTTC	TRBJ2-1	-	many	TRBV13
CASSQGRPPGGTDTQYF	TGCGCCAGCAGCCAAGGACGCCCACCCGGCGGCACAGATACGCAGTATTTT	TRBJ2-3	-	many	TRBV4-3
CASSQDMGLGGGQFF	TGTGCCAGCAGCCAAGATATGGGACTAGGGGGTGGGCAGTTCTTC	TRBJ2-1	TRBD2	many	TRBV14
CASNVPGQGSGTEAFF	TGTGCCAGCAACGTCCCGGGACAGGGATCGGGGACTGAAGCTTTCTTT	TRBJ1-1	TRBD1	many	TRBV12-3/TRBV12-4
CASSLHRADTEAFF	TGTGCCAGCAGCTTGCACAGGGCGGACACTGAAGCTTTCTTT	TRBJ1-1	-	many	TRBV7-2
CASSSTVNPGELFF	TGTGCCAGCAGTTCGACAGTTAACCCCGGGGAGCTGTTTTTT	TRBJ2-2	-	many	TRBV6-2/TRBV6-3
CAISEAGGDETQYF	TGTGCCATCAGTGAAGCGGGGGGGGATGAGACCCAGTACTTC	TRBJ2-5	TRBD2	many	TRBV10-3
CASSLSGSQNTEAFF	TGCGCCAGCAGCTTGTCGGGCAGCCAAAACACTGAAGCTTTCTTT	TRBJ1-1	-	many	TRBV5-1
CASSPREGGKDYGYTF	TGTGCCAGCAGCCCCCGGGAAGGGGGGAAGGACTATGGCTACACCTTC	TRBJ1-2	-	-	TRBV9
CASSLKFYEQYF	TGTGCCAGCAGCTTAAAGTTCTACGAGCAGTACTTC	TRBJ2-7	-	many	TRBV7-8
CASSPMGTGGYGYTF	TGTGCCAGCAGCCCGATGGGTACAGGCGGCTATGGCTACACCTTC	TRBJ1-2	-	many	TRBV5-6
CASSRQGSNYGYTF	TGTGCCAGCAGTAGACAGGGATCTAACTATGGCTACACCTTC	TRBJ1-2	TRBD1	many	TRBV12-3/TRBV12-4
CSVCPTGNTEAFF	TGCAGCGTATGCCCTACAGGGAACACTGAAGCTTTCTTT	TRBJ1-1	-	-	TRBV29-1
CSARDPKTVQETQYF	TGCAGTGCTAGAGACCCTAAAACAGTACAAGAGACCCAGTACTTC	TRBJ2-5	-	many	TRBV20-1
CSVDYSETQYF	TGCAGCGTCGATTACTCGGAGACCCAGTACTTC	TRBJ2-5	-	few	TRBV29-1
CASSPAWGTDTQYF	TGCGCCAGCAGCCCGGCCTGGGGCACAGATACGCAGTATTTT	TRBJ2-3	-	many	TRBV5-1
CASSLVQGSGNTIYF	TGTGCCAGCAGTTTAGTACAGGGCTCTGGAAACACCATATATTTT	TRBJ1-3	-	many	TRBV7-2
CASSGAFSTDTQYF	TGTGCCAGCAGCGGAGCTTTTAGCACAGATACGCAGTATTTT	TRBJ2-3	-	-	TRBV7-9
CASSPIWRGSNEQFF	TGTGCCAGCAGCCCCATCTGGCGGGGGAGTAATGAGCAGTTCTTC	TRBJ2-1	TRBD2	many	TRBV7-2
CASKTGGNTEAFF	TGTGCCAGCAAAACGGGAGGGAACACTGAAGCTTTCTTT	TRBJ1-1	-	many	TRBV6-2/TRBV6-3
CASTPGGAVYNEQFF	TGTGCCAGCACCCCCGGCGGGGCGGTCTACAATGAGCAGTTCTTC	TRBJ2-1	-	many	TRBV6-1
CASSYSVAGVFTNEQFF	TGTGCCAGCAGTTACTCGGTAGCGGGGGTCTTTACAAATGAGCAGTTCTTC	TRBJ2-1	TRBD2	many	TRBV6-2/TRBV6-3
CASHTGAGSYNEQFF	TGTGCCAGCCATACAGGGGCCGGCTCCTACAATGAGCAGTTCTTC	TRBJ2-1	TRBD1	many	TRBV28
CASGLSGYEQYF	TGTGCTAGTGGTTTATCCGGGTACGAGCAGTACTTC	TRBJ2-7	-	many	TRBV12-5
CASSFGGGGYQPQHF	TGTGCCAGCAGTTTTGGGGGGGGCGGATATCAGCCCCAGCATTTT	TRBJ1-5	-	-	TRBV12-3/TRBV12-4
CASSPQGIGGTQYF	TGTGCCAGCAGCCCACAAGGGATCGGGGGGACCCAGTACTTC	TRBJ2-5	-	many	TRBV7-2
CASSEALQTPNTEAFF	TGTGCCAGCAGTGAAGCCCTGCAGACCCCGAACACTGAAGCTTTCTTT	TRBJ1-1	-	many	TRBV2
CSVIGGAGTDTQYF	TGCAGCGTTATTGGCGGGGCAGGCACAGATACGCAGTATTTT	TRBJ2-3	-	-	TRBV29-1
CSAIPSSYNEQFF	TGCAGTGCTATCCCGTCCTCCTACAATGAGCAGTTCTTC	TRBJ2-1	-	few	TRBV20-1
CSVDPDGGNTEAFF	TGCAGCGTTGACCCGGACGGAGGGAACACTGAAGCTTTCTTT	TRBJ1-1	-	few	TRBV29-1
CASVRTPGGELFF	TGTGCCAGTGTCAGGACTCCCGGCGGGGAGCTGTTTTTT	TRBJ2-2	-	many	TRBV19
CASSYASGGFQETQYF	TGTGCCAGCTCCTATGCTAGCGGGGGGTTCCAAGAGACCCAGTACTTC	TRBJ2-5	TRBD2	many	TRBV5-4
CASSRQDYGYTF	TGTGCCTCCTCGAGACAGGACTATGGCTACACCTTC	TRBJ1-2	-	many	TRBV7-2